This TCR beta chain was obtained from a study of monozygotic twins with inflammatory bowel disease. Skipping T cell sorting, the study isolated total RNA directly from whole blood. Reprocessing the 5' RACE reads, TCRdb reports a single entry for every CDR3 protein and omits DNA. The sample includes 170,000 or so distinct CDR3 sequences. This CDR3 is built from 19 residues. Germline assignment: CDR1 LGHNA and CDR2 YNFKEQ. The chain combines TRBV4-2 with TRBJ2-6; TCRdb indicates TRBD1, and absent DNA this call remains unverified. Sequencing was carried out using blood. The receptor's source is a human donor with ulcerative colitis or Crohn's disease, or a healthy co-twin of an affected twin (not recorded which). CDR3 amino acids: CASGKLRTGDFGGANVLTF.